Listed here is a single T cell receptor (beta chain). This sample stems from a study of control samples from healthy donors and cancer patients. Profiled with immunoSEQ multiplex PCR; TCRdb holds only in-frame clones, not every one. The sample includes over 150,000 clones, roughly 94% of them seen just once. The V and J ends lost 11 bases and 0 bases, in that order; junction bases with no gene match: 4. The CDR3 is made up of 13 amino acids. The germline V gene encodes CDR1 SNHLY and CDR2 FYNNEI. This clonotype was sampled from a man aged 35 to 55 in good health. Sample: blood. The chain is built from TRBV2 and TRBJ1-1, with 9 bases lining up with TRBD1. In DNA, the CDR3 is TGTGCCGGACGGACAGGGGTGAACACTGAAGCTTTCTTT. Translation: CAGRTGVNTEAFF.